This T cell receptor (beta chain) was identified in a study of naive and memory T cell subsets. From germline, CDR1 is MGHRA and CDR2 YSYEKL. The CDR3 length is 19 residues. Trimming removed 3 bases from V and 5 bases from J; junction bases left unmatched: 18. The SP2 primer and nested alpha and beta constant region primers amplified ligated cDNA in four rounds. Reverse transcription of blood and skin TCR RNA was primed at alpha and beta constant regions. TCRdb ran MiXCR on the 5' RACE reads and lists one entry per CDR3 protein. The table has 30,000 to 40,000 distinct CDR3 sequences, over 15% seen once. TCR cDNA received a 3' ligated oligonucleotide that carried a UMI. RNA was extracted from under 3 ml of whole blood of healthy adults.

This receptor was identified in a female donor in good health. V gene TRBV4-1 combines with J gene TRBJ2-2, with 7 positions matching TRBD1. In DNA form, the CDR3 reads TGCGCCAGCAGCCACCTTAGGACAGGCGGCTCTTCACGGACCGGGGAGCTGTTTTTT. Protein sequence: CASSHLRTGGSSRTGELFF.